Presented here are 5 T cell receptor beta chains from one specimen sequenced in a study of cytomegalovirus exposure and HLA in healthy donors. Sequenced by immunoSEQ multiplex PCR; TCRdb stores in-frame clones only, minus some. The sample lists about 160,000 clones; approximately 96% were seen once. The source material was PBMCs. The receptors here all came from a woman aged 18-29 years in good health and CMV-seronegative.

V and J are TRBV9 and TRBJ2-2; D is undetermined. Germline loops: CDR1 SGDLS, CDR2 YYNGEE. Between the trimmed V and J ends, which lost 3 bases and 6 bases, there was a span of 12 bases. This CDR3 contains 14 residues. CDR3 nucleotide sequence: TGTGCCAGCAGCGCCCAGCCCGAGGCCGGGGAGCTGTTTTTT. Residues: CASSAQPEAGELFF.

The V gene is TRBV6-5, the J gene TRBJ1-2; TRBD1 is a possible D gene (6 bases). Germline-derived CDR1 and CDR2 are MNHEY and SVGAGI. The CDR3 sequence is 15 residues long. V gave up 11 bases and J gave up 2 bases, with 21 bases separating them. The CDR3 reads CAGQPGVESNYGYTF. CDR3 sequence (DNA): TGTGCCGGCCAACCAGGGGTCGAGTCCAACTATGGCTACACCTTC.

The chain links TRBV30 to TRBJ1-2, with D uncertain. Germline loops: CDR1 GTSNPN, CDR2 SVGIG (reference sequence). The CDR3 covers 15 residues. V dropped 0 bases and J dropped 0 bases, with 11 bases sitting between them. CDR3 nucleotides: TGTGCCTGGAGTGTACTAGTTCCAGCTAACTATGGCTACACCTTC. Amino acid sequence: CAWSVLVPANYGYTF.

This sequence joins TRBV7-6 and TRBJ2-1; a weak D match, TRBD2 (6 bases). V was trimmed by 1 base and J by 9 bases, leaving 10 bases between them. The CDR3 has 13 amino acids. CDR1 is SGHVS, CDR2 FNYEAQ, per germline. Written as DNA, the CDR3 is TGTGCCAGCAGCTTAGGCGGGGCGGGTGAGCAGTTCTTC. Protein: CASSLGGAGEQFF.

This clone occurred once. The chain links TRBV4-2 to TRBJ1-6; 10 bases match TRBD1. Germline V gene sequence: CDR1 LGHNA, CDR2 YNFKEQ. CDR3 length equals 16 residues. The trim removed 0 bases at V and 10 bases at J, leaving 6 bases unmatched. The CDR3 region is CASSQDGTGVRSPLHF. In DNA form, the CDR3 reads TGTGCCAGCAGCCAAGATGGGACAGGGGTGAGATCACCCCTCCACTTT.